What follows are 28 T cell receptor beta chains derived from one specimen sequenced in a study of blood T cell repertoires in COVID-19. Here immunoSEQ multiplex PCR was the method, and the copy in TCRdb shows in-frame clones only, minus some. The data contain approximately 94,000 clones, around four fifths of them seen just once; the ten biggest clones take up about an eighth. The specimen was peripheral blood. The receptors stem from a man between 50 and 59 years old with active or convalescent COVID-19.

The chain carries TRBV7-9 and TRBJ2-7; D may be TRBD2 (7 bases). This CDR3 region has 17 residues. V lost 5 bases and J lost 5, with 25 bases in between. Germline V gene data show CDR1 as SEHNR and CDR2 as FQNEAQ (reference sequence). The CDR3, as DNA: TGTGCCAGCAGCCCCCCGCCGGGGGGCGCAAGGGAACACGAGCAGTACTTC. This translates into CASSPPPGGAREHEQYF.

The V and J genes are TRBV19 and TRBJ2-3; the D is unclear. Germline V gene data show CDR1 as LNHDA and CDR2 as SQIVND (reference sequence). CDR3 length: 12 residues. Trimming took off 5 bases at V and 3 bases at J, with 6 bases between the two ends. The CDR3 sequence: CASSFSTDTQYF. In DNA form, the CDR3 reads TGTGCCAGTAGTTTTTCGACAGATACGCAGTATTTT.

The CDR3 region is CATSDAIVGTGKDTQYF. The CDR3 DNA sequence: TGTGCCACCAGTGATGCTATAGTCGGGACAGGGAAAGATACGCAGTATTTT. The chain employs TRBV24-1 and TRBJ2-3; 9 bases map to TRBD1. With V trimmed by 3 bases and J by 5 bases, 11 bases remained unmatched. The germline gives CDR1 KGHDR, CDR2 SFDVKD. CDR3 length: 17 residues.

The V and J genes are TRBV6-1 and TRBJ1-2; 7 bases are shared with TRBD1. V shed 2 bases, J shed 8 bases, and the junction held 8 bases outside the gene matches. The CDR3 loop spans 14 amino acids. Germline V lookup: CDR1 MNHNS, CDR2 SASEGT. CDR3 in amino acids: CASSEPGQVTGYTF. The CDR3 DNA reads TGTGCCAGCAGTGAACCAGGACAGGTTACCGGCTACACCTTC.

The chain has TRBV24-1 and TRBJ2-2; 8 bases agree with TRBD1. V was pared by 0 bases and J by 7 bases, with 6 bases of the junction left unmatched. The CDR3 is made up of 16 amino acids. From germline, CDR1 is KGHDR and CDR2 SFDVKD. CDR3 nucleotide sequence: TGTGCCACCAGTGATTTGGCCCAGGGGGCAGGCGGGGAGCTGTTTTTT. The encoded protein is CATSDLAQGAGGELFF.

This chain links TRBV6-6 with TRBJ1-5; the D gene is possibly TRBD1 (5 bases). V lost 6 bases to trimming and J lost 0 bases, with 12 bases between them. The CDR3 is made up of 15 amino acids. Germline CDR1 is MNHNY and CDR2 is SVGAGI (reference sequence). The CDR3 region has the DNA TGTGCCAGCAGGTTAGGGGATGGTAGCAATCAGCCCCAGCATTTT. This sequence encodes CASRLGDGSNQPQHF.

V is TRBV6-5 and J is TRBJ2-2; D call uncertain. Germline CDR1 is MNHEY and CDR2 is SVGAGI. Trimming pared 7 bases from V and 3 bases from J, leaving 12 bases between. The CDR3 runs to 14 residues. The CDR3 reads CASTTYGYTGELFF. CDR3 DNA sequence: TGTGCCAGCACAACTTACGGTTACACCGGGGAGCTGTTTTTT.

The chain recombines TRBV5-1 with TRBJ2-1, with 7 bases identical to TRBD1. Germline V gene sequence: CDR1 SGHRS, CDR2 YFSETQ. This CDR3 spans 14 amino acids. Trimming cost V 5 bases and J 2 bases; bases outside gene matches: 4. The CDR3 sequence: CASRPGTAYNEQFF. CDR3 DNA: TGCGCCAGCAGACCTGGGACAGCCTACAATGAGCAGTTCTTC.

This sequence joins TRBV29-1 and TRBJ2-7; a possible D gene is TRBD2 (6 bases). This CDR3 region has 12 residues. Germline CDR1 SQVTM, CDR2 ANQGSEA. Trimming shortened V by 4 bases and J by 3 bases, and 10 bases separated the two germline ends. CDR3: CSVVSGVYEQYF. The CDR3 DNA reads TGCAGCGTTGTTTCGGGAGTCTACGAGCAGTACTTC.

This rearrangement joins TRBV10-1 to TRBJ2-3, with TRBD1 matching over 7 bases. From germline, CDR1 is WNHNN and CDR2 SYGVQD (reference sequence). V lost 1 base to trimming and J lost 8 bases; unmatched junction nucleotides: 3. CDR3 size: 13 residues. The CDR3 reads CASSELQGFTQYF. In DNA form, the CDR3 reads TGCGCCAGCAGTGAGTTACAGGGGTTTACGCAGTATTTT.

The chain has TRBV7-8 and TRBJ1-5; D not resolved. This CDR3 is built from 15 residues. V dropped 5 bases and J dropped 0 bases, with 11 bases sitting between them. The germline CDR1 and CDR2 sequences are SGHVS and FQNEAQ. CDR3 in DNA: TGTGCCAGCAGCGAAACAGAAACTAGCAATCAGCCCCAGCATTTT. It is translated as CASSETETSNQPQHF.

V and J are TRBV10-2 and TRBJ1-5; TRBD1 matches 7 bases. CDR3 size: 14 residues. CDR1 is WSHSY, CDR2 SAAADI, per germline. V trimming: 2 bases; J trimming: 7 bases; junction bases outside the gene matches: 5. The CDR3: CASSEQGGGQPQHF. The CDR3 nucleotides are TGCGCCAGCAGTGAGCAAGGGGGCGGGCAGCCCCAGCATTTT.

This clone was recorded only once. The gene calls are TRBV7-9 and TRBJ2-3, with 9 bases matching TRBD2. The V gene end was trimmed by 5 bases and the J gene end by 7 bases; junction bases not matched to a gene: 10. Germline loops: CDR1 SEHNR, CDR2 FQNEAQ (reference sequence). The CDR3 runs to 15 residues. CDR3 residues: CASSPSPSGTNTQYF. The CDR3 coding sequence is TGTGCCAGCAGCCCCTCCCCTAGCGGGACGAATACGCAGTATTTT.

The CDR3 loop is CASSLETSTEAFF. The DNA of the CDR3 is TGTGCCAGCAGCTTAGAAACGAGCACTGAAGCTTTCTTT. The chain carries TRBV11-3 and TRBJ1-1; D is unclear. V lost 0 bases, J lost 4 bases, and 6 bases lay in between. The CDR3 contains 13 residues. CDR1 SGHNT and CDR2 YENEEA come from the germline V gene.

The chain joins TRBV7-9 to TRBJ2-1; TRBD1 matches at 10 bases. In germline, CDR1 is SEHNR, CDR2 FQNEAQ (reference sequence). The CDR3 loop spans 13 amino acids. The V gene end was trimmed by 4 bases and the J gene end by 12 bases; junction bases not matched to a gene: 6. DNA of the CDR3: TGTGCCAGCAGCTCGACAGGGGGCGCGGGGCAGTTCTTC. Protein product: CASSSTGGAGQFF.

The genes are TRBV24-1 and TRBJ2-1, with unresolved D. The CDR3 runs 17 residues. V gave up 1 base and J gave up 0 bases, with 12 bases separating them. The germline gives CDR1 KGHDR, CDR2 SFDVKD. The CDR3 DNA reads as TGTGCCACCAGTGATTTTGTTAGCCAAAGCTCCTACAATGAGCAGTTCTTC. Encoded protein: CATSDFVSQSSYNEQFF.

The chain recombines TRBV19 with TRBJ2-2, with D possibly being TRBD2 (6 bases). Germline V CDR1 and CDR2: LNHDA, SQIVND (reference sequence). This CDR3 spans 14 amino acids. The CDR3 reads CPGGTARGTGELFF. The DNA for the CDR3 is TGTCCCGGGGGAACGGCCCGGGGGACCGGGGAGCTGTTTTTT. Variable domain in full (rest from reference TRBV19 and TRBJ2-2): DGGITQSPKYLFRKEGQNVTLSCEQNLNHDAMYWYRQDPGQGLRLIYYSQIVNDFQKGDIAEGYSVSREKKESFPLTVTSAQKNPTAFYLCPGGTARGTGELFFGEGSRLTVL.

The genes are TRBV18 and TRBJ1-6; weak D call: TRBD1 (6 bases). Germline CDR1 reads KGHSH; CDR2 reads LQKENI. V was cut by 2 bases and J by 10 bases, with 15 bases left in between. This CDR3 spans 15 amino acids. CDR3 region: CASSPDVGQLSPLHF. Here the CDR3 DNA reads TGTGCCAGCTCACCAGATGTAGGACAGCTATCACCCCTCCACTTT.

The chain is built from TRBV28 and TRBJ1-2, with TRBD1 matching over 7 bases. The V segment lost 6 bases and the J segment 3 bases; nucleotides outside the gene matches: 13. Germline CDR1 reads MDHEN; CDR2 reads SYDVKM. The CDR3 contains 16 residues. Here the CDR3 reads CASRGQPPRSYYGYTF. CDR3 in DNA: TGTGCCAGCAGGGGACAGCCACCACGAAGCTACTATGGCTACACCTTC.

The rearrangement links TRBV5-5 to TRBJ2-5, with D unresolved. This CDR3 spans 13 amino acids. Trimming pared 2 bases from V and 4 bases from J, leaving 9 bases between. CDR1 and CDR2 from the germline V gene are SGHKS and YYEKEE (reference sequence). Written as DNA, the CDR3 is TGTGCCAGCAGCTTCGAGATGAGAGAGACCCAGTACTTC. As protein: CASSFEMRETQYF.

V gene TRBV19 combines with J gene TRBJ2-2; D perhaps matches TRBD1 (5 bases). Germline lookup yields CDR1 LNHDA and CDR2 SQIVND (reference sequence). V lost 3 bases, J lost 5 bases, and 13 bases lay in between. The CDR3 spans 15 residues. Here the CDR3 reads CASSILSGNTGELFF. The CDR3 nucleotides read TGTGCCAGTAGTATCTTGTCAGGGAATACCGGGGAGCTGTTTTTT. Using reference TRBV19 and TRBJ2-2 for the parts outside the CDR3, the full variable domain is DGGITQSPKYLFRKEGQNVTLSCEQNLNHDAMYWYRQDPGQGLRLIYYSQIVNDFQKGDIAEGYSVSREKKESFPLTVTSAQKNPTAFYLCASSILSGNTGELFFGEGSRLTVL.

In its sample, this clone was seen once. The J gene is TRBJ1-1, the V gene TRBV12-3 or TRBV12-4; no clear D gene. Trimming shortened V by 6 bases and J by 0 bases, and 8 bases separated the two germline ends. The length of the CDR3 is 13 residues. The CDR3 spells CASRVDLNTEAFF. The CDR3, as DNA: TGTGCCAGCAGAGTCGACTTGAACACTGAAGCTTTCTTT.

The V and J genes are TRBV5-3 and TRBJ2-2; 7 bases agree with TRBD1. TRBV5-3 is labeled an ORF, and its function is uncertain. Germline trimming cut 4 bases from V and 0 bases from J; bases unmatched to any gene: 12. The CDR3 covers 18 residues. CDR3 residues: CARSPPCFGTANTGELFF. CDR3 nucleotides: TGTGCCAGAAGCCCGCCCTGCTTCGGGACAGCGAACACCGGGGAGCTGTTTTTT.

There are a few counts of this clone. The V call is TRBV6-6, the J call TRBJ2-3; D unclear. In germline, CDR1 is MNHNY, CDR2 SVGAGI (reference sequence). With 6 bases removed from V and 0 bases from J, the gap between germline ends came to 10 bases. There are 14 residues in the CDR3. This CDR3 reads CASSQTSSTDTQYF. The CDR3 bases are TGTGCCAGCAGCCAGACAAGTAGCACAGATACGCAGTATTTT.

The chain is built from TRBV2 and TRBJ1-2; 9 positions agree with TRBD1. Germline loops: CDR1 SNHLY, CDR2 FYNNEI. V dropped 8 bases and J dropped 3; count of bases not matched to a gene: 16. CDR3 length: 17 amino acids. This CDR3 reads CASQGGQGHKSDYGYTF. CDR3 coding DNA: TGTGCCAGCCAAGGGGGACAGGGCCATAAATCGGACTATGGCTACACCTTC.

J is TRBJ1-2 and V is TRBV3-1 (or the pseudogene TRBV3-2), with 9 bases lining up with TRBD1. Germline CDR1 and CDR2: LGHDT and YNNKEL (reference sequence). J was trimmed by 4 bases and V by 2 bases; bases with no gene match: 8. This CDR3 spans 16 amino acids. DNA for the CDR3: TGTGCCAGCAGCCAACCCGGGACAGGGAGGTTCTATGGCTACACCTTC. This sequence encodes CASSQPGTGRFYGYTF.

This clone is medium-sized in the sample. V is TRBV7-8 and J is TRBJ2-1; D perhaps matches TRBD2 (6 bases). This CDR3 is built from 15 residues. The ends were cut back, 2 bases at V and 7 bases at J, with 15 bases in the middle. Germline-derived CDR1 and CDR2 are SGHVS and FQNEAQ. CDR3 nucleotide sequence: TGTGCCAGCAGCTTACTGGCCGGGGGAGCGAATGAGCAGTTCTTC. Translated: CASSLLAGGANEQFF. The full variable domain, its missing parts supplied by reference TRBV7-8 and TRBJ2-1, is GAGVSQSPRYKVAKRGQDVALRCDPISGHVSLFWYQQALGQGPEFLTYFQNEAQLDKSGLPSDRFFAERPEGSVSTLKIQRTQQEDSAVYLCASSLLAGGANEQFFGPGTRLTVL.

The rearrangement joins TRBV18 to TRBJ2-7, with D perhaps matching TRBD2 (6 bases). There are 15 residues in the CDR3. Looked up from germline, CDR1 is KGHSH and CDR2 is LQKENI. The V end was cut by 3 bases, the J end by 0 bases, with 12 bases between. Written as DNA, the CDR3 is TGTGCCAGCTCACCGAGGAGGGCGGACTCCTACGAGCAGTACTTC. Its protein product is CASSPRRADSYEQYF.